The 29 T cell receptor beta chains given below trace back to one sample, sequenced in a study of T-cell reconstitution after alpha-beta-depleted transplantation in children (dated by TCRdb to the mid-2010s). The receptor library was made with PCR. The listed sequencing device is Illumina HiSeq 2500. Molecular barcoding was employed in the preparation of TCR libraries, with unique molecular identifiers being used to normalize TCRbeta repertoire quantification. TCRdb cleaned the public reads at Q25 with fastp, built clones with MiXCR and kept in-frame beta chains. One record per CDR3 amino acid sequence lists the most common genes and DNA. The sample table records 580,000 or so distinct CDR3 sequences; more than 20% of these occur just once. 12% to 15% of the sample goes to the ten largest clones. The meaning of the sample's treatment or condition label: allogeneic hematopoietic cell transplantation with graft depleted of TCRalphabeta T cells and CD19 B cells.

The sample was PBMCs, mostly from graft donor cells, taken 360 days after TCRalphabeta/CD19-depleted stem cell transplant. Source of these receptors: a boy younger than two who had a stem cell transplant for acute myeloid leukemia, so the T cells may come from the graft donor.

This clonotype was seen many times. The J gene is TRBJ2-1, the V gene TRBV30; D gene unclear. V lost 7 bases and J lost 3, with 10 bases in between. Germline CDR1 reads GTSNPN; CDR2 reads SVGIG (reference sequence). This CDR3 region has 12 residues. CDR3 nucleotides: TGTGCCTCAGGTTCATTCTACAATGAGCAGTTCTTC. The encoded protein is CASGSFYNEQFF.

The rearrangement uses TRBV7-9 and TRBJ2-2; 11 nucleotides line up with TRBD1. CDR3 length equals 17 residues. The J segment lost 4 bases and the V segment lost 2 bases, leaving 6 bases of the junction unmatched. Germline CDR1 SEHNR, CDR2 FQNEAQ (reference sequence). The CDR3 loop reads CASSLPRTGGSTGELFF. CDR3 bases: TGTGCCAGCAGCTTACCAAGGACAGGGGGCAGCACCGGGGAGCTGTTTTTT. The entire variable domain, with the rest obtained from reference TRBV7-9 and TRBJ2-2, is as follows: DTGVSQNPRHKITKRGQNVTFRCDPISEHNRLYWYRQTLGQGPEFLTYFQNEAQLEKSRLLSDRFSAERPKGSFSTLEIQRTEQGDSAMYLCASSLPRTGGSTGELFFGEGSRLTVL.

This chain uses TRBV4-3 with TRBJ1-5; no firm D call. V lost 1 base, J lost 7 bases, and 17 bases lay in between. CDR3 length equals 16 residues. In germline, CDR1 is LGHNA, CDR2 YSLEER. CDR3 residues: CASSQAYERDWQPQHF. CDR3 nucleotide sequence: TGCGCCAGCAGCCAAGCTTATGAAAGGGATTGGCAGCCCCAGCATTTT.

There are many counts of this clonotype. The gene calls are TRBV6-6 and TRBJ2-7; 7 bases line up with TRBD1. CDR1 MNHNY and CDR2 SVGAGI come from the germline V gene (reference sequence). V was clipped by 6 bases and J by 2 bases; unmatched bases: 1. The length of the CDR3 is 12 residues. The CDR3 coding sequence is TGTGCCAGCAGCGGGACAGCCTACGAGCAGTACTTC. It specifies CASSGTAYEQYF.

In this sample, this clonotype turned up a few times. The genes are TRBV20-1 and TRBJ2-3, with D possibly matching TRBD2 (6 bases). CDR3 size: 16 residues. The germline V gene encodes CDR1 DFQATT and CDR2 SNEGSKA (reference sequence). V shed 6 bases and J shed 5 bases, with 24 bases lying between them. The CDR3 loop is CSAEDRAGQVGDTQYF. The CDR3 nucleotides read TGCAGTGCGGAGGACCGGGCGGGGCAAGTGGGAGATACGCAGTATTTT.

This clonotype has just a few counts. The chain employs TRBV25-1 and TRBJ1-1; 8 bases match TRBD1. Germline trimming cut 3 bases from V and 0 bases from J; bases unmatched to any gene: 12. Germline values: CDR1 MGHDK, CDR2 SYGVNS. CDR3 length equals 18 residues. Here the CDR3 DNA reads TGTGCCAGCAGTGACTACCCCGGGACAGGTGTCATGAACACTGAAGCTTTCTTT. It yields the protein CASSDYPGTGVMNTEAFF.

A few counts support this clonotype. V is TRBV7-2 and J is TRBJ2-3, with D unclear. Between the trimmed V and J ends, which lost 1 base and 3 bases, there was a span of 8 bases. In germline, CDR1 is SGHTA, CDR2 FQGNSA. The CDR3 runs 14 residues. CDR3 in amino acids: CASSLEPVTDTQYF. In DNA form, the CDR3 reads TGTGCCAGCAGCTTAGAACCGGTTACAGATACGCAGTATTTT.

This clonotype was seen a few times. This chain links TRBV10-3 with TRBJ2-1; 13 bases agree with TRBD2. The CDR3 length is 17 residues. Germline V CDR1 and CDR2: ENHRY, SYGVKD. V lost 1 base to trimming and J lost 4 bases; unmatched junction nucleotides: 4. This CDR3 reads CAISEYETSGGYNEQFF. CDR3 nucleotide sequence: TGTGCCATCAGTGAGTATGAGACTAGCGGGGGGTACAATGAGCAGTTCTTC.

This clonotype has ten or more counts. The CDR3 reads CASSRSGTGDTDTQYF. The CDR3 DNA is TGTGCCAGCAGTCGGTCCGGGACAGGGGACACAGATACGCAGTATTTT. The V gene is TRBV6-1, the J gene TRBJ2-3; 10 bases are a match to TRBD1. Trimming took 5 bases from V and 2 from J; bases not matched to a gene: 7. This CDR3 comprises 16 residues. The V gene's germline CDR1 is MNHNS and CDR2 SASEGT.

The genes are TRBV9 and TRBJ2-3, with D maybe TRBD1 (5 bases). This CDR3 region has 16 residues. V gave up 4 bases and J gave up 6 bases, with 21 bases separating them. Germline-derived CDR1 and CDR2 are SGDLS and YYNGEE. CDR3 nucleotide sequence: TGTGCCAGCAGCCCCCGCGACAGCCATTTTTTGGATACGCAGTATTTT. This translates into CASSPRDSHFLDTQYF.

This clonotype has at least ten counts. The rearrangement joins TRBV29-1 to TRBJ2-2; 8 bases are a match to TRBD1. This CDR3 has 13 amino acids. Trimming took 7 bases from V and 4 from J; bases not matched to a gene: 5. Germline lookup yields CDR1 SQVTM and CDR2 ANQGSEA. In nucleotides, the CDR3 is TGCAGCGCCCTTACAGGGGGCACCGGGGAGCTGTTTTTT. It translates to CSALTGGTGELFF.

The table lists this clonotype with many counts. A junction boundary mismatches the germline segment, possibly from a read error. This chain connects TRBV9 to TRBJ2-3; D unclear. Germline assignment: CDR1 SGDLS and CDR2 YYNGEE. The CDR3 consists of 12 residues. CDR3 sequence: CASSELTDPQYF. The CDR3 nucleotides are TGTGCCAGCAGCGAACTCACAGATCCGCAGTATTTT.

This clonotype was counted ten times or more. This chain joins TRBV12-3 or TRBV12-4 and TRBJ2-1, with unresolved D. Trimming removed 6 bases from V and 9 bases from J, with 9 bases in between. This CDR3 is 11 amino acids long. CDR3 in DNA: TGTGCCAGCAGGCATCGGGTTGAGCAGTTCTTC. Translated: CASRHRVEQFF.

This rearrangement joins TRBV20-1 to TRBJ2-3; 9 nucleotides agree with TRBD2. This CDR3 is 16 amino acids long. Germline-derived CDR1 and CDR2 are DFQATT and SNEGSKA (reference sequence). The V and J ends lost 4 bases and 5 bases, in that order; junction bases with no gene match: 13. The CDR3 is CSATRARGGVGDTQYF. CDR3 nucleotides: TGCAGTGCTACCAGGGCGCGGGGGGGAGTAGGAGATACGCAGTATTTT.

The chain joins TRBV6-2 or TRBV6-3 to TRBJ2-5, with TRBD2 identical over 12 bases. V shed 2 bases, J shed 1 base, and the junction held 8 bases outside the gene matches. This CDR3 is 18 amino acids long. Per the germline V gene, CDR1 is MNHEY and CDR2 is SVGEGT. CDR3 coding DNA: TGTGCCAGCAGTTACCGACTAGCGGGGGACTACCTCCAAGAGACCCAGTACTTC. Translating gives CASSYRLAGDYLQETQYF.

V and J are TRBV28 and TRBJ2-7; perhaps TRBD1 as D (5 bases). V was shortened by 5 bases and J by 0 bases, with 14 bases between the two germline ends. CDR1 is MDHEN and CDR2 is SYDVKM in the germline V gene. The CDR3 contains 15 residues. The CDR3 sequence is CASSPGNRFSYEQYV. CDR3 DNA: TGTGCCAGCAGTCCGGGTAACAGGTTCTCCTACGAGCAGTACGTC.

The chain recombines TRBV6-1 with TRBJ1-5, with a weak D call TRBD1 (5 bases). Germline V lookup: CDR1 MNHNS, CDR2 SASEGT. V gave up 7 bases and J gave up 7 bases, with 14 bases separating them. The CDR3 has 13 residues. In DNA form, the CDR3 reads TGTGCCAGCACCTCCCAGGGAAGACAGCCCCAGCATTTT. It translates to CASTSQGRQPQHF.

The chain combines TRBV20-1 with TRBJ2-7; no clear D gene. V shed 0 bases and J shed 2 bases, with 2 bases lying between them. The CDR3 contains 11 residues. CDR1 DFQATT and CDR2 SNEGSKA come from the germline V gene (reference sequence). CDR3 protein: CSARDAYEQYF. The DNA for the CDR3 is TGCAGTGCTAGAGATGCCTACGAGCAGTACTTC.

This clonotype was seen repeatedly, ten times or more. The rearrangement uses TRBV20-1 and TRBJ2-7, with 10 bases that match TRBD1. Germline V gene sequence: CDR1 DFQATT, CDR2 SNEGSKA (reference sequence). This CDR3 contains 15 residues. The CDR3 loop reads CKNRDRGDGGYEQYV. The CDR3 bases are TGCAAAAACCGGGACAGGGGTGATGGTGGGTACGAGCAGTACGTC.

This clonotype was seen ten or more times. The chain employs TRBV2 and TRBJ2-2; 7 positions match TRBD1. Germline CDR1 SNHLY, CDR2 FYNNEI. The CDR3 sequence is 14 residues long. The trim removed 6 bases at V and 0 bases at J, leaving 1 base unmatched. For the CDR3, the DNA is TGTGCCAGCAGGGACAGGACGAACACCGGGGAGCTGTTTTTT. This translates into CASRDRTNTGELFF.

This clonotype was recorded at least ten times. The chain joins TRBV28 to TRBJ2-1, with 8 positions matching TRBD1. The ends lost 9 bases at V and 4 bases at J; junction bases unmatched: 11. This CDR3 is 15 amino acids long. From germline, CDR1 is MDHEN and CDR2 SYDVKM. This CDR3 is CASMPGDRLYNEQFF. The CDR3 nucleotides read TGTGCCAGTATGCCCGGGGACAGGCTGTACAATGAGCAGTTCTTC.

This rearrangement joins TRBV15 to TRBJ1-2; D unclear. This CDR3 comprises 13 residues. Looked up from germline, CDR1 is LNHNV and CDR2 is YYDKDF (reference sequence). V was trimmed by 0 bases and J by 6 bases, leaving 8 bases between them. DNA of the CDR3: TGTGCCACCAGCAGAGACTCGTCGGATGGCTACACCTTC. It is translated as CATSRDSSDGYTF.

There are many counts of this clonotype. The V call is TRBV20-1, the J call TRBJ2-1; D gene unclear. CDR3 size: 15 residues. Germline values: CDR1 DFQATT, CDR2 SNEGSKA (reference sequence). Trimming stripped 0 bases from V and 4 bases from J, with 13 bases between. Written as DNA, the CDR3 is TGCAGTGCTAGAGATCCCGGGCAGATATACAATGAGCAGTTCTTC. It specifies CSARDPGQIYNEQFF.

This clonotype was counted between two and nine times. The chain links TRBV12-3 or TRBV12-4 to TRBJ1-1, with TRBD1 as a possible D gene (6 bases). With 5 bases removed from V and 4 bases from J, the gap between germline ends came to 17 bases. The CDR3 is made up of 15 amino acids. CDR3 amino acids: CASSRTLGGGTEAFF. In DNA, the CDR3 is TGTGCCAGCAGTCGTACCCTCGGGGGCGGCACTGAAGCTTTCTTT.

The table lists this clonotype with a few counts. The J gene is TRBJ2-3, the V gene TRBV20-1; D may match TRBD1 or TRBD2 (5 bases each). The V gene's germline CDR1 is DFQATT and CDR2 SNEGSKA (reference sequence). The CDR3 covers 13 residues. V was trimmed by 6 bases and J by 2 bases, leaving 12 bases between them. The chain's CDR3 is CSASGQYTDTQYF. The CDR3 region has the DNA TGCAGTGCCTCGGGGCAGTACACAGATACGCAGTATTTT.

The V gene is TRBV6-7, the J gene TRBJ2-3; 11 positions agree with TRBD1. TRBV6-7 belongs to the ORF category, with a function that is uncertain. The CDR3 consists of 18 residues. V dropped 2 bases and J dropped 2; count of bases not matched to a gene: 9. The CDR3 DNA follows: TGTGCCAGCAGTTACCCCCGGGACAGGGGGATTTTCACAGATACGCAGTATTTT. The encoded protein is CASSYPRDRGIFTDTQYF.

This clonotype was picked up a small number of times. The J gene is TRBJ2-3, the V gene TRBV6-2 or TRBV6-3; 9 positions match TRBD2. J gave up 8 bases and V 4 bases, and 7 bases lay outside the gene matches. The CDR3 spans 14 residues. Germline CDR1 and CDR2: MNHEY and SVGEGT. The CDR3 bases are TGTGCCAGCAGTTCAAGCGGGGGGATGGGTACGCAGTATTTT. Translation: CASSSSGGMGTQYF.

As concerns this clonotype: A much larger clone sits a single nucleotide away, making a read error possible. This rearrangement joins TRBV6-2 or TRBV6-3 to TRBJ2-1; D tentatively reads TRBD1 or TRBD2 (6 bases each). In germline, CDR1 is MNHEY, CDR2 SVGEGT. This CDR3 has 13 amino acids. The CDR3 is CASSNNLRGEQCF. In nucleotides, the CDR3 is TGTGCCAGCAGCAACAATCTTAGGGGGGAGCAGTGCTTC.

This chain joins TRBV20-1 and TRBJ1-5; tentative D call: TRBD1 (6 bases). Germline V gene lookup returns CDR1 DFQATT and CDR2 SNEGSKA (reference sequence). With 2 bases removed from V and 5 bases from J, the gap between germline ends came to 16 bases. This CDR3 comprises 15 residues. Written as DNA, the CDR3 is TGCAGTGCTAGAATCACGGACAGACGCGATCAGCCCCAGCATTTT. Translation gives CSARITDRRDQPQHF.